This T cell receptor beta chain was obtained from a study of CD8 T cells in Susac syndrome. RNA, at roughly 0.45 to 1 ug, was reverse transcribed with random hexamers. MiXCR, applied by TCRdb to the immunoSEQ multiplex PCR reads, yields one record per CDR3 protein. Here the sample spans roughly 150,000 distinct CDR3 sequences, less than 97% being singletons. Trimming took 2 bases from V and 8 from J, leaving 13 bases between them. Germline V gene lookup returns CDR1 KGHSH and CDR2 LQKENI. The CDR3 loop spans 14 amino acids. The sequenced sample consisted of CD8+ T cells from PBMCs. This clonotype was obtained from a human donor with multiple sclerosis. The chain has TRBV18 and TRBJ2-1; unclear D gene. This CDR3 reads CASSPGMMVDEQFF. CDR3 nucleotides: TGTGCCAGCTCACCAGGGATGATGGTTGATGAGCAGTTCTTC. The entire variable domain, with the rest obtained from reference TRBV18 and TRBJ2-1, is as follows: NAGVMQNPRHLVRRRGQEARLRCSPMKGHSHVYWYRQLPEEGLKFMVYLQKENIIDESGMPKERFSAEFPKEGPSILRIQQVVRGDSAAYFCASSPGMMVDEQFFGPGTRLTVL.